The T cell receptor (beta chain) under discussion was sequenced for a study of CD8 T cells in Susac syndrome. RNA was extracted with the RNeasy kit, and a quantity of about 0.45 to 1 ug was reverse transcribed using random hexamers. One entry per CDR3 protein, called by TCRdb with MiXCR from the immunoSEQ multiplex PCR reads. Of approximately 210,000 distinct CDR3 sequences in the sample, about 95% were seen once. Trimming stripped 5 bases from V and 3 bases from J, with 8 bases between. Germline V gives CDR1 GTSNPN, CDR2 SVGIG (reference sequence). The CDR3 covers 12 residues. The rearrangement joins TRBV30 to TRBJ1-5; D gene ambiguous. Material for sequencing was CD4+ T cells from PBMCs. This clonotype originated in a human donor with Susac syndrome. The CDR3 reads CAWSPSNQPQHF. In nucleotides, the CDR3 is TGTGCCTGGTCTCCCTCCAATCAGCCCCAGCATTTT.